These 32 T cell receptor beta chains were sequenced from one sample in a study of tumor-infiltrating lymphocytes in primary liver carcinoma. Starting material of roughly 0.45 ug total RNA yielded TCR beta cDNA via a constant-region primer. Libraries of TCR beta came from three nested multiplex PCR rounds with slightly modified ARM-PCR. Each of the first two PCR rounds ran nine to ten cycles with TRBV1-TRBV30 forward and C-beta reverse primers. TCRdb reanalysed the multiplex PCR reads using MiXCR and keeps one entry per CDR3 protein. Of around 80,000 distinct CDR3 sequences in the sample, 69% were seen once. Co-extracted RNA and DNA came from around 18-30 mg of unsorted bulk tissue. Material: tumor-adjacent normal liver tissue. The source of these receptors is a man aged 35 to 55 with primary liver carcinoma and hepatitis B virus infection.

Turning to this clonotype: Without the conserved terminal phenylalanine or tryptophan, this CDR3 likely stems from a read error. Written as DNA, the CDR3 is TGTGCCAGCAGCTTAGATTCGTGGTGTAGCGGGAGAGGGGAGACCCAGTACATC. Protein sequence: CASSLDSWCSGRGETQYI. V usage is TRBV11-2 and J usage is TRBJ2-5, with 9 bases that match TRBD2. Germline V lookup: CDR1 SGHAT, CDR2 FQNNGV. The CDR3 is 18 amino acids. Germline trimming cut 0 bases from V and 5 bases from J; bases unmatched to any gene: 13.

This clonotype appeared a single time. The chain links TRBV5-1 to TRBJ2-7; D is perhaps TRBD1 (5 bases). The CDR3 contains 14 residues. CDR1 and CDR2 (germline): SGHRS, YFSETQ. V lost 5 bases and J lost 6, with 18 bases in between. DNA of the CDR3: TGCGCCAGCAGGTACTCCCGTGACAGTCTCGAGCAGTACTTC. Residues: CASRYSRDSLEQYF.

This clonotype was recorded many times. CDR3 bases: TGTGCCAGCAGTCCCAAACGACAGGCCCCTAGGCCTGAAGCTTTCTTT. Residues: CASSPKRQAPRPEAFF. The gene calls are TRBV6-5 and TRBJ1-1, with D perhaps TRBD1 (6 bases). This CDR3 is built from 16 residues. In germline, CDR1 is MNHEY, CDR2 SVGAGI. V was cut by 5 bases and J by 6 bases, with 22 bases left in between.

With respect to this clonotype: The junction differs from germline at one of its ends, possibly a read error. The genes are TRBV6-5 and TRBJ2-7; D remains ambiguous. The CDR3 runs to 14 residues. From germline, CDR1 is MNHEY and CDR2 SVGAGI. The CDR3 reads CACSPTLESYEQYF. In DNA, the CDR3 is TGTGCCTGCAGCCCCACGTTAGAGTCCTACGAGCAATACTTC.

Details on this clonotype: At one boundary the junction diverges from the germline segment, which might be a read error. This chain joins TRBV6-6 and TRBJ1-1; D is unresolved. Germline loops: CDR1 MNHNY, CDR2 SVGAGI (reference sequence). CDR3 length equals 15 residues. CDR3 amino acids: CVSSIPSARDTEAFF. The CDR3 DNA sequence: TGTGTCAGCAGTATTCCGTCGGCGCGGGACACTGAAGCTTTCTTT.

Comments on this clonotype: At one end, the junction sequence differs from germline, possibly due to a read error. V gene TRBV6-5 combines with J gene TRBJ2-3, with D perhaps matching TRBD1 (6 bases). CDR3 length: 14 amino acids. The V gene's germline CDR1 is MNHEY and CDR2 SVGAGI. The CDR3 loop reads CASSYSRRQETHYF. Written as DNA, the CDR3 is TGTGCCAGCAGTTACTCGAGGCGACAGGAGACGCACTATTTT.

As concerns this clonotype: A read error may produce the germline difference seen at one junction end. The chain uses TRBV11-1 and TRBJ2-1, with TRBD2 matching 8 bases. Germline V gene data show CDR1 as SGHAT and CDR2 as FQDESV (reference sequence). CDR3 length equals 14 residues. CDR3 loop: CASTLPIGRAVLFF. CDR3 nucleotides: TGTGCCAGCACCTTACCTATCGGGAGGGCTGTCCTGTTCTTC.

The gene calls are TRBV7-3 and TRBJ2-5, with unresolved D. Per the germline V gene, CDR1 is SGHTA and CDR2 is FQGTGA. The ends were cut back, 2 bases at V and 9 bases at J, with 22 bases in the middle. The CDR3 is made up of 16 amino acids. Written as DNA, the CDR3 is TGTGCCAGCAGCTTAGAGCGCAGACGCCCAAGAGTGCCCCAGTACTTC. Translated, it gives CASSLERRRPRVPQYF.

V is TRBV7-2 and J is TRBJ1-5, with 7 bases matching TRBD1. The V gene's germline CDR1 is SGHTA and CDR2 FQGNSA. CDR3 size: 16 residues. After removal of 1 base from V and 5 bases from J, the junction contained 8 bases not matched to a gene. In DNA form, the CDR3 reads TGTGCCAGCAGCTTAGATGGGGACAGAAGCTATCAGCCCCAGCATTTT. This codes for CASSLDGDRSYQPQHF.

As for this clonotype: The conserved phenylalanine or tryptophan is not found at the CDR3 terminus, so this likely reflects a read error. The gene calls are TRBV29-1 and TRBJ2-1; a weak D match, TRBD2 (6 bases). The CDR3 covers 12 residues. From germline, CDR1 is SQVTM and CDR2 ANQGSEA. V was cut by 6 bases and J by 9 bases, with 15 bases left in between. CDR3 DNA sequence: TGCAGCGTCCGACGGGGAGGCACTGAGCAGTTCTCC. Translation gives CSVRRGGTEQFS.

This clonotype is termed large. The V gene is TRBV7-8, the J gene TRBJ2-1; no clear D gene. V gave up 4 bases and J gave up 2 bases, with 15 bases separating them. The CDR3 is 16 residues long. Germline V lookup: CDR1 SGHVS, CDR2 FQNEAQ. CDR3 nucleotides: TGTGCCAGCAGCTCTGACTTCGGCGGTACCTACAATGAGCAGTTCTTC. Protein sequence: CASSSDFGGTYNEQFF.

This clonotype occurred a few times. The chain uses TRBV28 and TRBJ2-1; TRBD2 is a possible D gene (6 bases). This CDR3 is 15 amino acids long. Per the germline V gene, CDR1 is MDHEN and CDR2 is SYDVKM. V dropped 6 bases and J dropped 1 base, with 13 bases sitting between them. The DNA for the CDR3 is TGTGCCAGCAGCCTCGGGAGCGGATCCTACAATGAGCAGTTCTTC. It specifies CASSLGSGSYNEQFF.

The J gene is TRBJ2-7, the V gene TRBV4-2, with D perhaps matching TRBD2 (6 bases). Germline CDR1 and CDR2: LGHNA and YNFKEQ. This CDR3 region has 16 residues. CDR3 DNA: TGTACCGGCAGCCAAGGGCTTAGCGGCTTTACGTACGAGCAGTACTTC. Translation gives CTGSQGLSGFTYEQYF.

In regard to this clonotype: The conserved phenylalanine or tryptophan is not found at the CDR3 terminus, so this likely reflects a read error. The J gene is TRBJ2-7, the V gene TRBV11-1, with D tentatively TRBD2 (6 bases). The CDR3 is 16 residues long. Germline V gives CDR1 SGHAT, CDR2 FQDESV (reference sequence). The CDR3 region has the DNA TGTGCAAGCAGCTTAACAACCGGGAGATCAACGGGCGAGCAGTACATC. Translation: CASSLTTGRSTGEQYI.

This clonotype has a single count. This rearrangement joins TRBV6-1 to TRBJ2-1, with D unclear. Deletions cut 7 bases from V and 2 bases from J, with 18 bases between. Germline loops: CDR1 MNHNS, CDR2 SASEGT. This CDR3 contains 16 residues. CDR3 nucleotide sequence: TGTGCCAGCACCCGTAAGCCCGGGCTTACCTACAATGAGCAGTTCTTC. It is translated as CASTRKPGLTYNEQFF.

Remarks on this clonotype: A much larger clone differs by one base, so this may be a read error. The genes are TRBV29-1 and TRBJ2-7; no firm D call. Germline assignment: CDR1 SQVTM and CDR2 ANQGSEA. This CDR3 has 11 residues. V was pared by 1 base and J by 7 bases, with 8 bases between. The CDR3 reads CSVEVGHEQYF. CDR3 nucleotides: TGCAGCGTTGAAGTGGGTCATGAGCAGTACTTC.

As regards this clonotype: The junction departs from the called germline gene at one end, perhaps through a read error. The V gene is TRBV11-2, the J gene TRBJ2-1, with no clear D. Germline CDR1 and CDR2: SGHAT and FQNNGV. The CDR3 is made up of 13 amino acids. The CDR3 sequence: CVSSHGSPNDQFF. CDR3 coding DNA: TGTGTCAGCAGTCACGGGTCCCCGAATGATCAGTTCTTC. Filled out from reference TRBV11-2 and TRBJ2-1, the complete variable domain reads EAGVAQSPRYKIIEKRQSVAFWCNPISGHATLYWYQQILGQGPKLLIQFQNNGVVDDSQLPKDRFSAERLKGVDSTLKIQPAKLEDSAVYLCVSSHGSPNDQFFGPGTRLTVL.

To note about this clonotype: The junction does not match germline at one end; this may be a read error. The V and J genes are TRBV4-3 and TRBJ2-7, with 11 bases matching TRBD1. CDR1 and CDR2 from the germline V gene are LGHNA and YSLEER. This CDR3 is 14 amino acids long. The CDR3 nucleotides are TGCACCAGCAGCCCGGACAGGGGGCCATACGAGCAGTACTTC. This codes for CTSSPDRGPYEQYF.

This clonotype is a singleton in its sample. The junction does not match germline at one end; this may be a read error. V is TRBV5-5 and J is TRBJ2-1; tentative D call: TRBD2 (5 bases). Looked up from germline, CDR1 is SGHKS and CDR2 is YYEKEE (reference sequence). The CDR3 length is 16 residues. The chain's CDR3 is CANSVEGLSSYNEQFF. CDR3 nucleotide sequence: TGTGCCAACAGCGTGGAAGGACTTAGCTCCTACAATGAGCAGTTCTTC. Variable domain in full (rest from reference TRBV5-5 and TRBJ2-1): DAGVTQSPTHLIKTRGQQVTLRCSPISGHKSVSWYQQVLGQGPQFIFQYYEKEERGRGNFPDRFSARQFPNYSSELNVNALLLGDSALYLCANSVEGLSSYNEQFFGPGTRLTVL.

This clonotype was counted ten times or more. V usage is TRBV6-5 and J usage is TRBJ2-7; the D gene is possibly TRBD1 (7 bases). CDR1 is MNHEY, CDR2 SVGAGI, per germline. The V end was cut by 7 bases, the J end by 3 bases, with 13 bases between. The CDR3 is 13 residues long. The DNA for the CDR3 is TGTGCCAGCAACCGACAGGGAGGCTACGAGCAGTACTTC. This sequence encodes CASNRQGGYEQYF.

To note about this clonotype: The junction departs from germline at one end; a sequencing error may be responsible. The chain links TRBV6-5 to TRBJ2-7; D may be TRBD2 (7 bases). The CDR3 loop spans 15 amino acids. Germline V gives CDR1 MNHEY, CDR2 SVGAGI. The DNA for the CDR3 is TGTGCCAGCAGCCTGGGGGGGCTCGGTACCTACGAGCTGTACTTC. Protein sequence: CASSLGGLGTYELYF.

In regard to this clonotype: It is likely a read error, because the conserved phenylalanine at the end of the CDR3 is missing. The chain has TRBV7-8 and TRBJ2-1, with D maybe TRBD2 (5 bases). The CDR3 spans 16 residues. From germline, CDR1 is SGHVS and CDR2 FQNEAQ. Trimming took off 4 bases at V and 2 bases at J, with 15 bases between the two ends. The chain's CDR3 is CASSSDIGGTYNEQFL. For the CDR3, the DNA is TGTGCCAGCAGCTCTGACATCGGAGGTACCTACAATGAGCAGTTCTTA.

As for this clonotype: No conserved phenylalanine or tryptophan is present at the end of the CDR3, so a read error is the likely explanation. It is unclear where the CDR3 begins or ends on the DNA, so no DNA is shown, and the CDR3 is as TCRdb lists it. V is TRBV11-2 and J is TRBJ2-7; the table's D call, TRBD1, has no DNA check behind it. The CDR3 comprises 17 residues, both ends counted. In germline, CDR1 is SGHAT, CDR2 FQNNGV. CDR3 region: CASSIEILGQVTYEEYL.

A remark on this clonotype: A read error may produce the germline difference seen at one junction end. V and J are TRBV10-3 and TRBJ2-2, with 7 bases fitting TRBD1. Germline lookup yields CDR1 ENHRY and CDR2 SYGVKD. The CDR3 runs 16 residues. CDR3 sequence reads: CAIMGTEGGNTGELSF. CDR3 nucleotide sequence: TGTGCCATCATGGGGACAGAAGGTGGGAATACCGGGGAGCTGTCTTTC.

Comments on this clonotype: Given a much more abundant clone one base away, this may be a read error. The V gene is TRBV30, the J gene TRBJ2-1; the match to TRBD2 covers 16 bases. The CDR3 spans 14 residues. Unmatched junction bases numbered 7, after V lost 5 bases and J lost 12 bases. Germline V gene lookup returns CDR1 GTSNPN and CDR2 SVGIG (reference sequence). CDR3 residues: CAWGTSGRGSAQFF. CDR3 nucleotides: TGTGCCTGGGGGACTAGCGGGAGGGGCTCAGCGCAGTTCTTC.

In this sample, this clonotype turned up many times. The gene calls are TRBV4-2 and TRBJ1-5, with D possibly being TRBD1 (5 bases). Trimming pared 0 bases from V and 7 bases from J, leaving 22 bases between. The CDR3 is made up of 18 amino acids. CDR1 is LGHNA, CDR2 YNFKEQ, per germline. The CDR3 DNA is TGTGCCAGCAGCCAAGATAGAATTGGTGGGACCTCCAGGCAGCCCCAGCATTTT. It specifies CASSQDRIGGTSRQPQHF.

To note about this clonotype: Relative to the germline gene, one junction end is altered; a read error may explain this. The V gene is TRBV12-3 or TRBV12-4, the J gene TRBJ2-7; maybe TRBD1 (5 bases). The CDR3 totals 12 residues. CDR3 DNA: TGTGCCAACAGTTCGGGCAGGGATGAGCAGTACTTC. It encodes CANSSGRDEQYF.

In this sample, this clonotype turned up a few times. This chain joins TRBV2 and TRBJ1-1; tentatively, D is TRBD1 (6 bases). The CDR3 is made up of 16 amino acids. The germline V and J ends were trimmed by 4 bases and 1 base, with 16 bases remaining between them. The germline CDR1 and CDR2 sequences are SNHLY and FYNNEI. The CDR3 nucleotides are TGTGCCAGCAGTGTGGTTTTCGGACAGCAGAACACTGAAGCTTTCTTT. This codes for CASSVVFGQQNTEAFF.

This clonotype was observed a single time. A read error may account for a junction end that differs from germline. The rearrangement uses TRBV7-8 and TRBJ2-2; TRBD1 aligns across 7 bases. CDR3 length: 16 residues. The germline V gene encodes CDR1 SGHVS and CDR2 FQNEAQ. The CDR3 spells CASSLARTGYTGELLF. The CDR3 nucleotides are TGTGCCAGCAGTTTAGCCCGGACAGGTTATACCGGGGAGCTGTTATTT.

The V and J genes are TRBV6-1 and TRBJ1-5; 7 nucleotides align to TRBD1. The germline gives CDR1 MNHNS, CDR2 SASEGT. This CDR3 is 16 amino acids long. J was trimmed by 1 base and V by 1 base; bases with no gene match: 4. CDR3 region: CASSEGGGESNQPQHF. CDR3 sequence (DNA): TGTGCCAGCAGTGAAGGAGGGGGCGAGAGCAATCAGCCCCAGCATTTT.

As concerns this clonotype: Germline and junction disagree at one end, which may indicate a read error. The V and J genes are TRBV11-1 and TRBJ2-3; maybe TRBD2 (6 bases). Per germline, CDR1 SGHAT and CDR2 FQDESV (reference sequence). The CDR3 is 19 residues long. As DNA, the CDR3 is TGTGCCAGCAGCACTGGGGGGAGCTCTGTCGGAGCCCGCACAGATACGCAATATTTT. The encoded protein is CASSTGGSSVGARTDTQYF.

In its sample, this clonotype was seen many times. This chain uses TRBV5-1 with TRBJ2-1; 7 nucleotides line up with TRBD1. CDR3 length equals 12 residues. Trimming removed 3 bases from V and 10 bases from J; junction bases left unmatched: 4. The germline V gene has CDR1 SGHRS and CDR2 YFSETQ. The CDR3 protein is CASSSYRGEQFF. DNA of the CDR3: TGCGCCAGCAGCTCCTACAGGGGCGAGCAGTTCTTC.